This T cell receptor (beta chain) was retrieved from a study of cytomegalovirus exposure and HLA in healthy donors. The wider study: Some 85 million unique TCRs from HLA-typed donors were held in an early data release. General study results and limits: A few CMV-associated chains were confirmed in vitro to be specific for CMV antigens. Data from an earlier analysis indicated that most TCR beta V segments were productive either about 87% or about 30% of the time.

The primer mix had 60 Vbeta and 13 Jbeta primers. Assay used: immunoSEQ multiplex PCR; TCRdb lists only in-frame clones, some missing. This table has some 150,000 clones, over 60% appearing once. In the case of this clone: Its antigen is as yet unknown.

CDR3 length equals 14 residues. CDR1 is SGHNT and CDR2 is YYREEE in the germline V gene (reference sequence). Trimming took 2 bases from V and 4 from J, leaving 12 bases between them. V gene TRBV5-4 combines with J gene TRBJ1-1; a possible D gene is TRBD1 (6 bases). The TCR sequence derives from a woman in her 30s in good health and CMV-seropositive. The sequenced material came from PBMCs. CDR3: CASSFKNRATEAFF. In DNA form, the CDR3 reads TGTGCCAGCAGCTTTAAGAACAGGGCCACTGAAGCTTTCTTT.